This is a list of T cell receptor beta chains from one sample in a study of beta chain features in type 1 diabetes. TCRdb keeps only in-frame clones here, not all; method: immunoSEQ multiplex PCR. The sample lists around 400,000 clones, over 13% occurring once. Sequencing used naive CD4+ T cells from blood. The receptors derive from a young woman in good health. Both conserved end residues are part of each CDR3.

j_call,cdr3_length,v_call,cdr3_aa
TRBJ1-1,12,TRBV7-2,CASSLLRTEAFF
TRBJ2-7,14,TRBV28,CASSGYRAPYEQYF
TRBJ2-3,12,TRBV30,CAGKDSGHTQYF
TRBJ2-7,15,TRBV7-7,CASSPGLAGTYEQYF
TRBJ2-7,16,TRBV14,CASSQDARAGFYEQYF
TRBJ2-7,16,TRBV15,CATTFLGAGGGGEQYF
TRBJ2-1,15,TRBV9,CASSTLAGKGIEQFF
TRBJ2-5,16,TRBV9,CASSVGYRGLQETQYF
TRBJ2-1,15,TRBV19,CASSIGPPAYNEQFF
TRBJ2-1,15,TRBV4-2,CASSSGQGAYNEQFF
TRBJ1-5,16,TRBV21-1,CASSVDRGVSNQPQHF
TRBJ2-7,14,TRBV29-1,CSVERTSGVNEQYF
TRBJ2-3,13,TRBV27,CASRSGSTDTQYF
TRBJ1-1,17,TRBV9,CASSDDRLLSMNTEAFF
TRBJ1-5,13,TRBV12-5,CASGAGGNQPQHF
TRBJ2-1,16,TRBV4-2,CASSQQAGRPYNEQFF
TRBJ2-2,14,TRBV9,CASSHTSGTGELFF
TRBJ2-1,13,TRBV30,CAWTSGGNLKQFF
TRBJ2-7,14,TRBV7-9,CASSSRTGRDEQYF
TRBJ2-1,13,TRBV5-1,CASSWGTSGEQFF
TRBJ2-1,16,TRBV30,CAWSVFGKVSYNEQFF
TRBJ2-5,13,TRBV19,CARLLGRQETQYF
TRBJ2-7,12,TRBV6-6,CSSGRGTGEQYF
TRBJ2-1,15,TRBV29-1,CSGFHSGREPREQFF